A single sample is the source of the 30 T cell receptor beta chains below, sequenced in a study of T cell changes during pregnancy in multiple sclerosis. Sequencing was performed with immunoSEQ multiplex PCR; in TCRdb, only in-frame clones are kept and a portion is missing. The table shows some 94,000 clones, with 92% occurring only once. Sample: peripheral blood, taken in the first trimester of pregnancy. These receptors were taken from a female donor with multiple sclerosis, enrolled in a pregnancy study.

V usage is TRBV5-1 and J usage is TRBJ2-4; 8 bases fit TRBD2. The CDR3 runs to 14 residues. Germline V gene sequence: CDR1 SGHRS, CDR2 YFSETQ. The V and J ends lost 3 bases and 6 bases, in that order; junction bases with no gene match: 5. CDR3 coding DNA: TGCGCCAGCAGCTCTTCGGGAGGGGTAAACATTCAGTACTTC. It yields the protein CASSSSGGVNIQYF.

The CDR3 sequence: CASSAQRVSYEQYF. DNA of the CDR3: TGTGCCAGCAGTGCCCAGCGGGTCTCCTACGAGCAGTACTTC. V gene TRBV2 combines with J gene TRBJ2-7, with a weak D call TRBD2 (6 bases). The CDR3 extends over 14 amino acids. V lost 4 bases, J lost 0 bases, and 10 bases lay in between. Germline V gene data show CDR1 as SNHLY and CDR2 as FYNNEI.

The rearrangement uses TRBV28 and TRBJ2-7, with D perhaps matching TRBD2 (7 bases). From germline, CDR1 is MDHEN and CDR2 SYDVKM. The CDR3 contains 15 residues. V was trimmed by 5 bases and J by 2 bases, leaving 16 bases between them. This chain's CDR3 is CASSPFQGRAYEQYF. The CDR3 DNA is TGTGCCAGCAGTCCCTTTCAGGGGAGGGCCTACGAGCAGTACTTC.

The gene calls are TRBV7-2 and TRBJ1-2, with 8 bases fitting TRBD1. The V gene end was trimmed by 5 bases and the J gene end by 4 bases; junction bases not matched to a gene: 9. The CDR3 sequence is 15 residues long. CDR1 and CDR2 from the germline V gene are SGHTA and FQGNSA. The CDR3 is CASSRPGQAIYGYTF. Here the CDR3 DNA reads TGTGCCAGCAGCCGCCCGGGACAGGCGATCTATGGCTACACCTTC.

V gene TRBV9 combines with J gene TRBJ1-3; 10 bases match TRBD1. This CDR3 contains 19 residues. Losses at the gene ends were 4 bases for V and 3 bases for J; bases not matched to a gene: 16. In germline, CDR1 is SGDLS, CDR2 YYNGEE. For the CDR3, the DNA is TGTGCCAGCAGCCCGCGAAGTGGAGGACAGGGGGAGTTTGGAAACACCATATATTTT. Amino acids: CASSPRSGGQGEFGNTIYF.

This sequence joins TRBV19 and TRBJ1-4; 8 bases agree with TRBD1. Germline lookup yields CDR1 LNHDA and CDR2 SQIVND (reference sequence). The CDR3 loop spans 13 amino acids. V was clipped by 8 bases and J by 8 bases; unmatched bases: 7. CDR3 sequence: CASSDRVREKLFF. CDR3 DNA sequence: TGTGCCAGTTCGGACAGGGTGAGAGAAAAACTGTTTTTT.

This chain joins TRBV5-1 and TRBJ2-7; TRBD1 matches at 9 bases. V lost 0 bases, J lost 0 bases, and 10 bases stayed unmatched. Germline CDR1 reads SGHRS; CDR2 reads YFSETQ. This CDR3 spans 18 amino acids. CDR3 amino acids: CASSLGGQGSPLSYEQYF. CDR3 DNA sequence: TGCGCCAGCAGCTTGGGGGGACAGGGCTCCCCCCTCTCCTACGAGCAGTACTTC.

The table lists this clone with a count of one. The chain uses TRBV16 and TRBJ2-2; TRBD1 might be the D (6 bases). The CDR3 loop spans 14 amino acids. Trimming shortened V by 10 bases and J by 2 bases, and 14 bases separated the two germline ends. Germline values: CDR1 KGHSY, CDR2 FQNENV. CDR3 amino acids: CATETGFNTGELFF. The CDR3 nucleotides are TGTGCCACCGAAACAGGGTTTAACACCGGGGAGCTGTTTTTT.

The genes are TRBV5-4 and TRBJ2-2; possibly TRBD2 for D (5 bases). This CDR3 is built from 16 residues. Germline CDR1 reads SGHNT; CDR2 reads YYREEE (reference sequence). With 3 bases removed from V and 5 bases from J, the gap between germline ends came to 17 bases. The CDR3 loop reads CASSSPRTASTGELFF. The CDR3 DNA reads as TGTGCCAGCAGCTCACCACGGACTGCCTCGACCGGGGAGCTGTTTTTT.

The chain is built from TRBV28 and TRBJ2-7; TRBD1 matches at 10 bases. The CDR3 has 16 amino acids. In germline, CDR1 is MDHEN, CDR2 SYDVKM. J gave up 4 bases and V 4 bases, and 10 bases lay outside the gene matches. CDR3 nucleotides: TGTGCCAGCAGTTACCCCTTGACAGGGGGCTTGTACGAGCAGTACTTC. It is translated as CASSYPLTGGLYEQYF.

The chain combines TRBV30 with TRBJ2-3, with 7 bases matching TRBD1. CDR1 is GTSNPN and CDR2 is SVGIG in the germline V gene (reference sequence). With 0 bases clipped from V and 8 bases from J, the junction kept 17 bases outside the gene matches. The CDR3 length is 17 residues. The CDR3 DNA reads TGTGCCTGGAGTGTTTGGGGCAGGGGGTTTATCGAGGCTACGCAGTATTTT. Protein: CAWSVWGRGFIEATQYF.

The genes are TRBV9 and TRBJ2-1, with 10 bases matching TRBD2. The CDR3 loop spans 19 amino acids. Trimming at V came to 3 bases and at J to 0 bases, leaving 12 bases not matched to a gene. Per the germline V gene, CDR1 is SGDLS and CDR2 is YYNGEE. CDR3 residues: CASSAPREAGGSSYNEQFF. CDR3 sequence (DNA): TGTGCCAGCAGCGCCCCCCGGGAAGCGGGAGGGAGCTCCTACAATGAGCAGTTCTTC.

This rearrangement joins TRBV29-1 to TRBJ1-1, with D uncertain. Trimming took 7 bases from V and 0 from J, leaving 3 bases between them. The CDR3 spans 10 residues. Germline CDR1 and CDR2: SQVTM and ANQGSEA. CDR3 bases: TGCAGCGCGGTGAACACTGAAGCTTTCTTT. It codes for CSAVNTEAFF.

The V call is TRBV7-2, the J call TRBJ1-3; 8 nucleotides match TRBD1. The V segment lost 5 bases and the J segment 0 bases; nucleotides outside the gene matches: 15. Per germline, CDR1 SGHTA and CDR2 FQGNSA. This CDR3 spans 19 amino acids. Here the CDR3 reads CASSRSAGQVSLSGNTIYF. CDR3 sequence (DNA): TGTGCCAGCAGCCGTAGTGCGGGACAGGTCTCACTCTCTGGAAACACCATATATTTT.

This rearrangement joins TRBV5-1 to TRBJ2-2; 8 bases match TRBD2. Trimming cost V 7 bases and J 4 bases; bases outside gene matches: 12. This CDR3 has 16 amino acids. Germline CDR1 and CDR2: SGHRS and YFSETQ. The CDR3: CASGSPGRALTGELFF. In DNA, the CDR3 is TGCGCCAGCGGATCCCCCGGGAGGGCCCTCACCGGGGAGCTGTTTTTT.

In DNA, the CDR3 is TGTGCCAGTAGTATGGGGGACTATAGCACAGATACGCAGTATTTT. Protein product: CASSMGDYSTDTQYF. The chain uses TRBV19 and TRBJ2-3, with 7 bases matching TRBD2. The CDR3 has 15 amino acids. The ends lost 3 bases at V and 0 bases at J; junction bases unmatched: 3. Looked up from germline, CDR1 is LNHDA and CDR2 is SQIVND (reference sequence).

The gene calls are TRBV27 and TRBJ1-2, with TRBD1 as a possible D gene (6 bases). The V end lost 6 bases, the J end lost 6 bases, and 14 bases lay between the germline ends. This CDR3 is 13 amino acids long. Germline V gene data show CDR1 as MNHEY and CDR2 as SMNVEV (reference sequence). The CDR3 reads CASSPGTGNGYTF. CDR3 bases: TGTGCCAGCAGCCCCGGCACAGGGAATGGCTACACCTTC.

The chain joins TRBV7-3 to TRBJ2-3; D not resolved. Germline values: CDR1 SGHTA, CDR2 FQGTGA. The CDR3 sequence is 13 residues long. V lost 8 bases, J lost 2 bases, and 11 bases lay in between. The chain's CDR3 is CASQQHLTDTQYF. The CDR3 coding sequence is TGTGCCAGCCAACAACACCTCACAGATACGCAGTATTTT.

The CDR3 DNA reads as TGTGCCAGCAGCTTAACACTAGCAGTGGGCGGTGAGCAGTTCTTC. Protein product: CASSLTLAVGGEQFF. The chain uses TRBV7-3 and TRBJ2-1; D might be TRBD2 (6 bases). In germline, CDR1 is SGHTA, CDR2 FQGTGA. The CDR3 has 15 amino acids. Trimming took off 0 bases at V and 9 bases at J, with 15 bases between the two ends.

The V call is TRBV19, the J call TRBJ1-1; the D is unclear. In germline, CDR1 is LNHDA, CDR2 SQIVND (reference sequence). Deletions cut 3 bases from V and 7 bases from J, with 18 bases between. There are 15 residues in the CDR3. CDR3 sequence: CASSMDFRGINEAFF. The DNA of the CDR3 is TGTGCCAGTAGTATGGATTTCCGGGGAATAAATGAAGCTTTCTTT.

The chain carries TRBV5-1 and TRBJ2-3; 12 bases are a match to TRBD2. J gave up 5 bases and V 4 bases, and 8 bases lay outside the gene matches. The CDR3 is 16 residues long. Per germline, CDR1 SGHRS and CDR2 YFSETQ. CDR3 region: CASSPRLAGVLDTQYF. Here the CDR3 DNA reads TGCGCCAGCAGCCCGCGACTAGCGGGAGTGTTAGATACGCAGTATTTT. The complete variable domain, with remaining parts taken from reference TRBV5-1 and TRBJ2-3, reads KAGVTQTPRYLIKTRGQQVTLSCSPISGHRSVSWYQQTPGQGLQFLFEYFSETQRNKGNFPGRFSGRQFSNSRSEMNVSTLELGDSALYLCASSPRLAGVLDTQYFGPGTRLTVL.

The gene calls are TRBV27 and TRBJ1-1; D might be TRBD1 (5 bases). V was shortened by 0 bases and J by 8 bases, with 10 bases between the two germline ends. Germline CDR1 reads MNHEY; CDR2 reads SMNVEV (reference sequence). The CDR3 consists of 13 residues. This CDR3 reads CASSLSGRIEAFF. The DNA of the CDR3 is TGTGCCAGCAGTTTATCGGGGCGGATCGAAGCTTTCTTT.

The chain joins TRBV7-2 to TRBJ2-5; D call uncertain. With 2 bases removed from V and 4 bases from J, the gap between germline ends came to 14 bases. The CDR3 extends over 15 amino acids. CDR1 and CDR2 from the germline V gene are SGHTA and FQGNSA. In DNA, the CDR3 is TGTGCCAGCAGCTTACTCGCGACGGCGGCAGAGACCCAGTACTTC. It specifies CASSLLATAAETQYF.

The V gene is TRBV6-1, the J gene TRBJ1-2; tentative D call: TRBD1 (6 bases). This CDR3 is built from 13 residues. Germline lookup yields CDR1 MNHNS and CDR2 SASEGT. The ends were cut back, 7 bases at V and 4 bases at J, with 13 bases in the middle. CDR3 sequence: CASKGDPGYGYTF. For the CDR3, the DNA is TGTGCCAGCAAGGGGGATCCCGGCTATGGCTACACCTTC.

The chain is built from TRBV2 and TRBJ2-1; TRBD2 might be the D (5 bases). There are 12 residues in the CDR3. The germline V gene encodes CDR1 SNHLY and CDR2 FYNNEI. Deletions cut 8 bases from V and 8 bases from J, with 13 bases between. Here the CDR3 reads CASFVAGYEQFF. The CDR3 DNA sequence: TGTGCCAGCTTTGTGGCGGGCTATGAGCAGTTCTTC.

In this sample, this clone turned up once. The chain recombines TRBV7-2 with TRBJ2-1, with D possibly matching TRBD1 (5 bases). Germline CDR1 is SGHTA and CDR2 is FQGNSA. This CDR3 contains 12 residues. Trimming cost V 5 bases and J 7 bases, with 9 bases left between them. CDR3 region: CASSSRVNEQFF. CDR3 nucleotides: TGTGCCAGCAGCAGCAGGGTTAATGAGCAGTTCTTC.

In this sample, this clone turned up once. V is TRBV5-4 and J is TRBJ2-7, with D possibly matching TRBD2 (5 bases). Trimming took off 0 bases at V and 4 bases at J, with 8 bases between the two ends. This CDR3 has 13 residues. Per the germline V gene, CDR1 is SGHNT and CDR2 is YYREEE (reference sequence). The CDR3 reads CASSLGGFYEQYF. The CDR3 bases are TGTGCCAGCAGCTTGGGCGGGTTTTACGAGCAGTACTTC.

This clone was counted a single time. The chain is built from TRBV29-1 and TRBJ2-3; no clear D. Germline CDR1 is SQVTM and CDR2 is ANQGSEA. The CDR3 runs 13 residues. Trimming took 6 bases from V and 1 from J, leaving 11 bases between them. CDR3 region: CSVRPAGTDTQYF. The CDR3 DNA reads as TGCAGCGTCCGGCCTGCGGGCACAGATACGCAGTATTTT.

The rearrangement links TRBV18 to TRBJ2-6, with 13 bases that match TRBD2. The ends lost 4 bases at V and 0 bases at J; junction bases unmatched: 3. Looked up from germline, CDR1 is KGHSH and CDR2 is LQKENI. CDR3 length: 18 amino acids. CDR3: CASSQGLAGASGANVLTF. CDR3 bases: TGTGCCAGCTCACAAGGACTAGCGGGAGCCTCTGGGGCCAACGTCCTGACTTTC.

This chain uses TRBV30 with TRBJ1-5; 9 bases are shared with TRBD1. After removal of 1 base from V and 6 bases from J, the junction contained 4 bases not matched to a gene. This CDR3 is built from 14 residues. Germline V gene lookup returns CDR1 GTSNPN and CDR2 SVGIG (reference sequence). This CDR3 is CAWSATGGSQPQHF. The CDR3 bases are TGTGCCTGGAGTGCGACAGGGGGAAGTCAGCCCCAGCATTTT.